The clone carrying this TCR beta chain was detected a few times. The antigen is unknown. This sample is drawn from a study of Tregs in tolerant kidney transplant recipients. Unstimulated regulatory T cells (CD4+CD25+CD127-), CD4+CD25- non-regulatory cells, CD4 and CD8 cells were FACS-sorted from thawed PBMCs. Generated by immunoSEQ multiplex PCR, the TCRdb table keeps only in-frame clones and is missing some. The sample carries roughly 120,000 clones, approximately 90% recorded once. Study results and caveats: The small number of patients limits these findings pending further validation. Biological reproducibility was not directly addressed in this study.

V dropped 5 bases and J dropped 1; count of bases not matched to a gene: 6. CDR3 length equals 16 residues. CDR1 is SGHTA, CDR2 FQGNSA, per germline. This receptor was identified in a human donor in good health. The V and J genes are TRBV7-2 and TRBJ1-5, with 9 positions matching TRBD1. The sequenced sample was CD4+ T cells from blood. CDR3 nucleotides: TGTGCCAGCAGCAAGACAGGGGGATGGAGCAATCAGCCCCAGCATTTT. Residues: CASSKTGGWSNQPQHF.